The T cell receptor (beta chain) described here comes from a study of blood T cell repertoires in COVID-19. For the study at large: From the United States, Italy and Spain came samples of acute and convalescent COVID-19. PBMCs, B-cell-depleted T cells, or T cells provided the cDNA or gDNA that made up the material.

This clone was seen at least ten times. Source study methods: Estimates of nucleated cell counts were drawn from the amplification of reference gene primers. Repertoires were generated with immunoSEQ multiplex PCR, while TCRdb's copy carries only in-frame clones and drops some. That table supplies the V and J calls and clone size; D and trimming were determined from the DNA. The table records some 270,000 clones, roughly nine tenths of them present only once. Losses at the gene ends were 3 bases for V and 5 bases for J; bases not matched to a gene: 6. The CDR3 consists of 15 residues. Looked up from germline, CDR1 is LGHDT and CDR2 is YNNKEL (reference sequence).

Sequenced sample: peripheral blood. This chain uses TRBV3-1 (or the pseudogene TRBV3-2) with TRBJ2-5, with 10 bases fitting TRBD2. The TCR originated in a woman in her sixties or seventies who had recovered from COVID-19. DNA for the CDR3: TGTGCCAGCAGCCAGACACTAGCGGGGATCGAGACCCAGTACTTC. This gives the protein CASSQTLAGIETQYF.